This T cell receptor beta chain was observed in a study of naive and memory T cell subsets. Amplification of ligated cDNA took four PCR rounds with SP2 and nested alpha and beta constant primers. One entry per CDR3 protein results from TCRdb running MiXCR on the 5' RACE reads. The sample holds about 32,000 distinct CDR3 sequences; 16% are singletons and the top ten take around 2.5%. The CDR3 totals 14 residues. V lost 6 bases, J lost 3 bases, and 12 bases lay in between. Looked up from germline, CDR1 is KGHSH and CDR2 is LQKENI. TCR cDNA received a 3' ligated oligonucleotide that carried a UMI. RNA was extracted from around 2.5 ml of whole blood of healthy adults. This clonotype was observed at least ten times.

The sequence came from a female donor in good health. The chain has TRBV18 and TRBJ1-5, with D perhaps TRBD1 (5 bases). CDR3 sequence: CASSRDGINQPQHF. The DNA of the CDR3 is TGTGCCAGCTCTCGGGACGGTATCAATCAGCCCCAGCATTTT.